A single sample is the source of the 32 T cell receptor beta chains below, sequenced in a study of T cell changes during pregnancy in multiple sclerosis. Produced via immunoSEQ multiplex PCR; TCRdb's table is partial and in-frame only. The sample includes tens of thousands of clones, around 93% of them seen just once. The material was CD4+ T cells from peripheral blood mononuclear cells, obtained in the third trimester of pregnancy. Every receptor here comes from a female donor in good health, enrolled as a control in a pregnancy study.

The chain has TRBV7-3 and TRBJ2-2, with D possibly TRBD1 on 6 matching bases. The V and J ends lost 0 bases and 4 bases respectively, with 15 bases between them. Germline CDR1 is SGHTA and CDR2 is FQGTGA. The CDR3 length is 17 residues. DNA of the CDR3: TGTGCCAGCAGCTTAACAGCTCAGGGGCACGGCACCGGGGAGCTGTTTTTT. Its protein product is CASSLTAQGHGTGELFF. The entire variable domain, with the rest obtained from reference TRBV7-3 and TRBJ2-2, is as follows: GAGVSQTPSNKVTEKGKYVELRCDPISGHTALYWYRQSLGQGPEFLIYFQGTGAADDSGLPNDRFFAVRPEGSVSTLKIQRTERGDSAVYLCASSLTAQGHGTGELFFGEGSRLTVL.

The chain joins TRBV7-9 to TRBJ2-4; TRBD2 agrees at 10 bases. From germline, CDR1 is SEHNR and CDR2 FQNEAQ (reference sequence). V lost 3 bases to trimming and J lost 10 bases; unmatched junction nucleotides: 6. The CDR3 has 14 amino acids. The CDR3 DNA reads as TGTGCCAGCAGCTTTAGGCTAGCGGGGGAGATTCAGTACTTC. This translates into CASSFRLAGEIQYF. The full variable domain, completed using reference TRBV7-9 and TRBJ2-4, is DTGVSQNPRHKITKRGQNVTFRCDPISEHNRLYWYRQTLGQGPEFLTYFQNEAQLEKSRLLSDRFSAERPKGSFSTLEIQRTEQGDSAMYLCASSFRLAGEIQYFGAGTRLSVL.

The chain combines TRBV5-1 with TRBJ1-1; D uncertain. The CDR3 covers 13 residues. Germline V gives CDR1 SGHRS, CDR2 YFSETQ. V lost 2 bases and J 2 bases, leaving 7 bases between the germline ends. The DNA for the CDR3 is TGCGCCAGCAGCTTTGAGGGAAACACTGAAGCTTTCTTT. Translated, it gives CASSFEGNTEAFF.

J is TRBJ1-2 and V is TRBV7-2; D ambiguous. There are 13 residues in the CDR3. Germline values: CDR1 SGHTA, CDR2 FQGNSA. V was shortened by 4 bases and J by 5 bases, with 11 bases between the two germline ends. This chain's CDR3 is CASSSPPLYGYTF. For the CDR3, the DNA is TGTGCCAGCAGCTCCCCCCCCCTATATGGCTACACCTTC.

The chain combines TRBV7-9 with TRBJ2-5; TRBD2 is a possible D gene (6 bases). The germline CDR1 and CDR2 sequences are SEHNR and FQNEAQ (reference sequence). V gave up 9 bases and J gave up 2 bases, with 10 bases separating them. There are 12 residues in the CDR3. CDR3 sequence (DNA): TGTGCCAGTAGGGAGGAACAAGAGACCCAGTACTTC. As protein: CASREEQETQYF. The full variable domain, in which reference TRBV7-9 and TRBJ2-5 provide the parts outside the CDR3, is DTGVSQNPRHKITKRGQNVTFRCDPISEHNRLYWYRQTLGQGPEFLTYFQNEAQLEKSRLLSDRFSAERPKGSFSTLEIQRTEQGDSAMYLCASREEQETQYFGPGTRLLVL.

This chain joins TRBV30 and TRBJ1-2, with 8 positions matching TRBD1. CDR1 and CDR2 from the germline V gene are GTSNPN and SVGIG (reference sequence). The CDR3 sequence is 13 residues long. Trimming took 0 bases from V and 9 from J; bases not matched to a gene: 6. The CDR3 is CAWSVDRGGSYTF. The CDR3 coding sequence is TGTGCCTGGAGTGTAGACAGGGGAGGGAGCTACACCTTC.

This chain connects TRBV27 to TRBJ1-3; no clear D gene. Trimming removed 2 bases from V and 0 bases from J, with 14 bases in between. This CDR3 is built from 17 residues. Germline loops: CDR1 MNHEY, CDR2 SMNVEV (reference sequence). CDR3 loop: CASSLSPEWSSGNTIYF. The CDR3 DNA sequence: TGTGCCAGCAGTTTAAGCCCCGAATGGAGCTCTGGAAACACCATATATTTT.

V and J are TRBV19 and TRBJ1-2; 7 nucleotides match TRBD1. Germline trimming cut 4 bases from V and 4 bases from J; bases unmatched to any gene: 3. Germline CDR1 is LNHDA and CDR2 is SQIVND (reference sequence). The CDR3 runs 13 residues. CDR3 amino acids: CASSTGQSYGYTF. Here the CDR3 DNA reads TGTGCCAGTAGTACGGGACAGTCCTATGGCTACACCTTC.

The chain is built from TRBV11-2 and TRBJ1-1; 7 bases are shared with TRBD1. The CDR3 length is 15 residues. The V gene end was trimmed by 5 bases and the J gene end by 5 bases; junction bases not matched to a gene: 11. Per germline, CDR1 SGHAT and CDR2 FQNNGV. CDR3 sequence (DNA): TGTGCCAGCAGCCGACCGGGACAGCCGATGACTGAAGCTTTCTTT. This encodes CASSRPGQPMTEAFF.

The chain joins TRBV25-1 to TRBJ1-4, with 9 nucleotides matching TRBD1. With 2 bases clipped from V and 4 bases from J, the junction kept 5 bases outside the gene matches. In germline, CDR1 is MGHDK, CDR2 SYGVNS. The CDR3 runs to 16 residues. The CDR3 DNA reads TGTGCCAGCAGTGAAAGGTTGACAGGGGGTAATGAAAAACTGTTTTTT. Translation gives CASSERLTGGNEKLFF.

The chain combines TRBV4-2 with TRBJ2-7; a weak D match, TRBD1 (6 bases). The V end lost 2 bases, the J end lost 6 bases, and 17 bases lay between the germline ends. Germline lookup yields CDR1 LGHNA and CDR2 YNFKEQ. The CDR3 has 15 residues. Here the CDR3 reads CASSQSDRWAGEQYF. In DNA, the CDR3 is TGTGCCAGCAGCCAATCAGACAGGTGGGCGGGCGAGCAGTACTTC.

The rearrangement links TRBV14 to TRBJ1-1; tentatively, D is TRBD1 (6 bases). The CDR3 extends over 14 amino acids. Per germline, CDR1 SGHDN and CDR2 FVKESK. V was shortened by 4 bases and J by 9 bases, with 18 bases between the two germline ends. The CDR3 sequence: CASSLHDRPLKAFF. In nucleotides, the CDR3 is TGTGCCAGCAGCCTACATGACAGGCCCCTTAAAGCTTTCTTT.

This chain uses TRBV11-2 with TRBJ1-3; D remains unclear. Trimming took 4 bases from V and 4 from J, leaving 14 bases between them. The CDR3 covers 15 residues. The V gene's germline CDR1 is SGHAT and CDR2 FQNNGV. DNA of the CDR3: TGTGCCAGCAGCTCCCCACGGGAGCGGGGAAACACCATATATTTT. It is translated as CASSSPRERGNTIYF. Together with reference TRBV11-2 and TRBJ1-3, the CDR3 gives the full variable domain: EAGVAQSPRYKIIEKRQSVAFWCNPISGHATLYWYQQILGQGPKLLIQFQNNGVVDDSQLPKDRFSAERLKGVDSTLKIQPAKLEDSAVYLCASSSPRERGNTIYFGEGSWLTVV.

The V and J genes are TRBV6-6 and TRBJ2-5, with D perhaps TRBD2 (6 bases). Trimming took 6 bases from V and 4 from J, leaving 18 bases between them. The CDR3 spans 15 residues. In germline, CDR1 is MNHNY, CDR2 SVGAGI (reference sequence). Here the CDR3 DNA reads TGTGCCAGCAGAATAAAGAGTGCGGGGAGAGAGACCCAGTACTTC. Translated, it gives CASRIKSAGRETQYF.

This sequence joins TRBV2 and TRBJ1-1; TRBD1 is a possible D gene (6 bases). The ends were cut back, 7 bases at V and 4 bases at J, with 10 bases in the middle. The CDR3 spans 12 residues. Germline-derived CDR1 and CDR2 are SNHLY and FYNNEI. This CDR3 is CASMGGATEAFF. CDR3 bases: TGTGCCAGCATGGGGGGGGCCACTGAAGCTTTCTTT.

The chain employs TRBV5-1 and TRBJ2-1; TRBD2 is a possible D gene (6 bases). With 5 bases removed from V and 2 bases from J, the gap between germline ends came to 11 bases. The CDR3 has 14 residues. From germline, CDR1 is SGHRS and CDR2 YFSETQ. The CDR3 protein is CASSSLATYNEQFF. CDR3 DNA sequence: TGCGCCAGCAGTAGTCTAGCGACCTACAATGAGCAGTTCTTC.

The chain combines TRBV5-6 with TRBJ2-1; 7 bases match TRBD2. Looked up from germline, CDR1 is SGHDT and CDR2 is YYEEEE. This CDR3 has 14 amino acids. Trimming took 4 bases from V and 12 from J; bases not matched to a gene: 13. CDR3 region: CASSPSPGLDVQFF. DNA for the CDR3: TGTGCCAGCAGCCCGTCACCTGGACTAGACGTGCAGTTCTTC.

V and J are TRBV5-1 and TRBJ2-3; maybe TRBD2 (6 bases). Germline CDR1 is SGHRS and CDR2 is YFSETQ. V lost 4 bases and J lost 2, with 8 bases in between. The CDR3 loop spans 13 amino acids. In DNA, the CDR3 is TGCGCCAGCAGCCCGGGGGACACAGATACGCAGTATTTT. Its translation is CASSPGDTDTQYF.

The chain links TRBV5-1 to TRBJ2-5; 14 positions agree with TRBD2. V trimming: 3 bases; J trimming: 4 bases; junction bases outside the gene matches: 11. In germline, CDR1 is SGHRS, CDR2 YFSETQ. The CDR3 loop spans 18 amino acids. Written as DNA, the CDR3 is TGCGCCAGCAGCTCTCCCTCCGGGACTAGCGGGGGTTTAGAGACCCAGTACTTC. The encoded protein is CASSSPSGTSGGLETQYF.

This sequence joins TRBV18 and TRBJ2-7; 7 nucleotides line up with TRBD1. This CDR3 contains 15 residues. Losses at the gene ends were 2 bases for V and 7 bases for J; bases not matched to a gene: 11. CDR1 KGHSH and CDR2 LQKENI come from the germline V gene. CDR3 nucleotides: TGTGCCAGCTCACCAAACCCTTACAGGGGAAAGGAGCAGTACTTC. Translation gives CASSPNPYRGKEQYF.

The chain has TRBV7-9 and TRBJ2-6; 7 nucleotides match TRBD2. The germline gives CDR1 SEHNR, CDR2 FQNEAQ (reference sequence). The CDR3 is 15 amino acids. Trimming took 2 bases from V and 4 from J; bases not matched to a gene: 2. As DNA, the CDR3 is TGTGCCAGCAGCTTAAGGGGAGGGGGGGCCAACGTCCTGACTTTC. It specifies CASSLRGGGANVLTF.

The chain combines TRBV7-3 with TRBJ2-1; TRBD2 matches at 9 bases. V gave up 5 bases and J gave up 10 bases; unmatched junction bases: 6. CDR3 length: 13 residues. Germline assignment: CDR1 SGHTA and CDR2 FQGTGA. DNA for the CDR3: TGTGCCAGCAGCAGATCCGGGACTAGCGAGCAGTTCTTC. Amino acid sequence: CASSRSGTSEQFF.

This chain's CDR3 is CASSLLSGQRNSPLHF. DNA of the CDR3: TGTGCCAGCAGCTTACTTTCGGGACAACGAAATTCACCCCTCCACTTT. This chain uses TRBV7-9 with TRBJ1-6; a weak D match, TRBD1 (6 bases). V dropped 2 bases and J dropped 7 bases, with 15 bases sitting between them. The CDR3 runs to 16 residues. CDR1 and CDR2 (germline): SEHNR, FQNEAQ (reference sequence).

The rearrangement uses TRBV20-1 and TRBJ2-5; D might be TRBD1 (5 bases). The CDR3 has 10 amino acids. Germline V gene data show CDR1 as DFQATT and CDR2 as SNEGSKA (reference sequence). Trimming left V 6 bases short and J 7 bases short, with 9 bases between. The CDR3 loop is CSAIQVTQYF. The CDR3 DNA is TGCAGTGCCATACAGGTGACCCAGTACTTC.

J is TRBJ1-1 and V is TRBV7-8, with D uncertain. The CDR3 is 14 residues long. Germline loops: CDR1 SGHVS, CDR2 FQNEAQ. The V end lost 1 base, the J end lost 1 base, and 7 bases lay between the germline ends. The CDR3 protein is CASSLVRGNTEAFF. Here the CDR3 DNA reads TGTGCCAGCAGCTTAGTACGGGGGAACACTGAAGCTTTCTTT.

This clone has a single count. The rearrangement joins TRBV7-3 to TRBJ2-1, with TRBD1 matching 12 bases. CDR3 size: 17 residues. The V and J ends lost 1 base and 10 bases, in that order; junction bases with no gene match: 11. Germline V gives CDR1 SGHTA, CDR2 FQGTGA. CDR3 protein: CASSLMSTGTGGREQFF. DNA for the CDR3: TGTGCCAGCAGCTTAATGAGTACCGGGACAGGGGGCCGGGAGCAGTTCTTC.

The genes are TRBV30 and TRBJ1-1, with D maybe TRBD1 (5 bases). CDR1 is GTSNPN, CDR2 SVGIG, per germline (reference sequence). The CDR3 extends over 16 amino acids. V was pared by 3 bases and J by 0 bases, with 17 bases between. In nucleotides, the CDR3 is TGTGCCTGGAGGGGGGGAGGAGGTCGGCTGAACACTGAAGCTTTCTTT. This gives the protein CAWRGGGGRLNTEAFF.

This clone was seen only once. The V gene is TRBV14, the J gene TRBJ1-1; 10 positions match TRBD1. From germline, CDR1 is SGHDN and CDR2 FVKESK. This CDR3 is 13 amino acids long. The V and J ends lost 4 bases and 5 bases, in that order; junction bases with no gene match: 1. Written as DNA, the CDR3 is TGTGCCAGCAGCCGGACAGGGGGGACTGAAGCTTTCTTT. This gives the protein CASSRTGGTEAFF. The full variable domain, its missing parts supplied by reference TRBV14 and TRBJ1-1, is EAGVTQFPSHSVIEKGQTVTLRCDPISGHDNLYWYRRVMGKEIKFLLHFVKESKQDESGMPNNRFLAERTGGTYSTLKVQPAELEDSGVYFCASSRTGGTEAFFGQGTRLTVV.

CDR3 nucleotide sequence: TGTGCCAGTAGTTTACAGGGACAGGGGAATGAAAAACTGTTTTTT. Encoded protein: CASSLQGQGNEKLFF. The chain recombines TRBV19 with TRBJ1-4, with 10 bases aligning to TRBD1. This CDR3 region has 15 residues. The J segment lost 5 bases and the V segment lost 5 bases, leaving 5 bases of the junction unmatched. Germline assignment: CDR1 LNHDA and CDR2 SQIVND (reference sequence).

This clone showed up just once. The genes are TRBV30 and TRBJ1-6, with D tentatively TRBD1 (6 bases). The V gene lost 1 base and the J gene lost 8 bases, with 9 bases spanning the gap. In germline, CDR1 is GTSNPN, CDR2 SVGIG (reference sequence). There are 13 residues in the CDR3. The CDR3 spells CAWSGGGDSPLHF. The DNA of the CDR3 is TGTGCCTGGAGTGGAGGGGGGGATTCACCCCTCCACTTT.

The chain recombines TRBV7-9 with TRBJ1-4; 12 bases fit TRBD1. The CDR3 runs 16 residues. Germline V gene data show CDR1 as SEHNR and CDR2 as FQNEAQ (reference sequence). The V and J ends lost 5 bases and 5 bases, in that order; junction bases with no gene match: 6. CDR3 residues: CASSKGQGALNEKLFF. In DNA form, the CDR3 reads TGTGCCAGCAGCAAGGGACAGGGGGCTTTAAATGAAAAACTGTTTTTT.

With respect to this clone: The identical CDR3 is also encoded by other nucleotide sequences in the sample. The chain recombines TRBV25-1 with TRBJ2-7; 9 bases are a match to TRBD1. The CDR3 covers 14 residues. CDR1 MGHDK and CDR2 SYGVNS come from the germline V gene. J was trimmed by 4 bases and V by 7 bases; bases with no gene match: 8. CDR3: CASNSGQGLYEQYF. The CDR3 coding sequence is TGTGCCAGCAATAGCGGACAGGGGCTATACGAGCAGTACTTC.